Listed below are T cell receptor beta chains from one sample, sequenced in a study of blood T cell repertoires in COVID-19. The table came from immunoSEQ multiplex PCR; TCRdb's copy has only in-frame clones and leaves some out. The table shows 250,000 or so clones, with about four fifths occurring only once. Sequencing used peripheral blood. The receptors derive from a woman aged 40 to 50 who had recovered from COVID-19. Both conserved end residues are part of each CDR3. Fields, in order: CDR3 DNA, CDR3 protein, clone size, J gene, D gene, V gene, CDR3 length. A D gene is named only where the DNA matches it firmly. Only part of the rows carry a size: once, few, many, or a class if the clone is expanded.

TGTGCCACCTCCACCCCGGGACTAGCGGTTGATACGCAGTATTTT CATSTPGLAVDTQYF NA TRBJ2-3 TRBD2 TRBV6-5 15
TGTGCCAGCAGGATCTCCAGGCCAAGCACAGATACGCAGTATTTT CASRISRPSTDTQYF NA TRBJ2-3 NA TRBV27 15
TGTGCCAGTAGTCGTGGCCGCGGCTCTTCTGAAGCTTTCTTT CASSRGRGSSEAFF NA TRBJ1-1 NA TRBV19 14
TGTGCCAGCAGCAGGAGGGGGCCGCTTAACACTGAAGCTTTCTTT CASSRRGPLNTEAFF NA TRBJ1-1 TRBD1 TRBV5-8 15
TGTGCCAGCAGCTTGAGGGGTGTCGGTCCCTCTGGCTACACCTTC CASSLRGVGPSGYTF NA TRBJ1-2 NA TRBV5-4 15
TGTGCCAGCAGAACCACCCCACAGGGGAATGAAAAACTGTTTTTT CASRTTPQGNEKLFF NA TRBJ1-4 TRBD1 TRBV6-6 15
TGTGCCAGCAGCGTCGAAGAGACCCAGTACTTC CASSVEETQYF NA TRBJ2-5 NA TRBV9 11
TGTGCCAGCACCTCTCCCCCTTACCGGGACAGGCAACTCCCGCAGTTCTTC CASTSPPYRDRQLPQFF NA TRBJ2-1 TRBD1 TRBV7-2 17
TGTGCCAGCAGTTTGAGACTAGCGGGGGCCACCTTC CASSLRLAGATF NA TRBJ2-7 TRBD2 TRBV28 12
TGTGCCAGCGCCTTACAGGGCAATCAGCCCCAGCATTTT CASALQGNQPQHF NA TRBJ1-5 NA TRBV28 13
TGTGCCACCAGCAGAGATTGGGACAGGCATTATGGCTACACCTTC CATSRDWDRHYGYTF NA TRBJ1-2 TRBD1 TRBV15 15
TGTGCCACCAGCAGGCCGGGACAGAGCTCCTACGAGCAGTACTTC CATSRPGQSSYEQYF NA TRBJ2-7 TRBD1 TRBV15 15
TGTGCCTGGAGTGGCAGGGCTTCTAATGAAAAACTGTTTTTT CAWSGRASNEKLFF NA TRBJ1-4 NA TRBV30 14
TGCGCCAGCAGCTTGGCGGGACAGGGCTCCGGGGAGCTGTTTTTT CASSLAGQGSGELFF NA TRBJ2-2 TRBD1 TRBV5-1 15
TGTGCCAGCAGCTTAATAGGGGACAGGGGGGCTTCACCCCTCCACTTT CASSLIGDRGASPLHF NA TRBJ1-6 TRBD1 TRBV7-8 16
TGCGCCAGCAGCCCGGGAGCTCTCACAGATACGCAGTATTTT CASSPGALTDTQYF many TRBJ2-3 NA TRBV5-1 14
TGTGCCAGTAGTATAGATGGTCGCTACACAGATACGCAGTATTTT CASSIDGRYTDTQYF NA TRBJ2-3 NA TRBV19 15
TGTGCCAGCAGCCATAAAGCGGGGGATGAGACCCAGTACTTC CASSHKAGDETQYF NA TRBJ2-5 TRBD2 TRBV3-1/TRBV3-2 14
TGTGCCAGCTCACCACTACCCGGGATGGGTGAGCAGTTCTTC CASSPLPGMGEQFF NA TRBJ2-1 NA TRBV18 14
TGCGCCAGCAGCCAAGAACCCGGGACAGGGGCCAATGAGCAGTTCTTC CASSQEPGTGANEQFF NA TRBJ2-1 TRBD1 TRBV4-1 16
TGTGCCAGCAGCCAAGGGGGCCCCACAGATACGCAGTATTTT CASSQGGPTDTQYF NA TRBJ2-3 NA TRBV4-2 14
TGTGCCTGGAGTGTATACAGTGAAGCTTTCTTT CAWSVYSEAFF NA TRBJ1-1 NA TRBV30 11
TGTGCCAGCAGCCATTTAACTGGACAGTCTGAAGCTTTCTTT CASSHLTGQSEAFF NA TRBJ1-1 NA TRBV3-1/TRBV3-2 14
TGTGCCCGGACTGGGACTTCGAACACCGGGGAGCTGTTTTTT CARTGTSNTGELFF once TRBJ2-2 NA TRBV30 14
TGTGCCAGCAGTGATCAGGCAGGCTATGGCTACACCTTC CASSDQAGYGYTF few TRBJ1-2 NA TRBV2 13
TGTGCCAGCAGCTCCCGACAATTCATGAACACTGAAGCTTTCTTT CASSSRQFMNTEAFF NA TRBJ1-1 NA TRBV5-6 15
TGTGCCAGTAGTTTCGACCGGGCCTACGAGCAGTACTTC CASSFDRAYEQYF NA TRBJ2-7 NA TRBV19 13
TGTGCCAGTAACAGAGGGGGCTCGGTCACCGGGGAGCTGTTTTTT CASNRGGSVTGELFF NA TRBJ2-2 TRBD1 TRBV19 15
TGTGCCAGCAGCGTAGACAGAATTTCCCCTCGGGAGCAGTTCTTC CASSVDRISPREQFF few TRBJ2-1 NA TRBV9 15
TGTGCCAGCAGCGTCGTAGAGTCTACGCAGCAGTACTTC CASSVVESTQQYF NA TRBJ2-7 NA TRBV9 13